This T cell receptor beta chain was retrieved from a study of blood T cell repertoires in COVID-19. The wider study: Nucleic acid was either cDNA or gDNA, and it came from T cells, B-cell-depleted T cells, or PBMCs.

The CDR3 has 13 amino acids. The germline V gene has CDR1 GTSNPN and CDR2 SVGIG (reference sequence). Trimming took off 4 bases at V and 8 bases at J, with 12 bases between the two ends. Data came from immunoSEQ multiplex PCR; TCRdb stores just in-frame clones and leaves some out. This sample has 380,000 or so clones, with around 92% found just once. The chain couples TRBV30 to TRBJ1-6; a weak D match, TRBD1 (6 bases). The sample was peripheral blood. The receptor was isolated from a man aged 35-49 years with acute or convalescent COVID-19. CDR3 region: CAWKGQDHSPLHF. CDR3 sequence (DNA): TGTGCCTGGAAGGGACAAGACCATTCACCCCTCCACTTT. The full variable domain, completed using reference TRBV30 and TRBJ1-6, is SQTIHQWPATLVQPVGSPLSLECTVEGTSNPNLYWYRQAAGRGLQLLFYSVGIGQISSEVPQNLSASRPQDRQFILSSKKLLLSDSGFYLCAWKGQDHSPLHFGNGTRLTVT.